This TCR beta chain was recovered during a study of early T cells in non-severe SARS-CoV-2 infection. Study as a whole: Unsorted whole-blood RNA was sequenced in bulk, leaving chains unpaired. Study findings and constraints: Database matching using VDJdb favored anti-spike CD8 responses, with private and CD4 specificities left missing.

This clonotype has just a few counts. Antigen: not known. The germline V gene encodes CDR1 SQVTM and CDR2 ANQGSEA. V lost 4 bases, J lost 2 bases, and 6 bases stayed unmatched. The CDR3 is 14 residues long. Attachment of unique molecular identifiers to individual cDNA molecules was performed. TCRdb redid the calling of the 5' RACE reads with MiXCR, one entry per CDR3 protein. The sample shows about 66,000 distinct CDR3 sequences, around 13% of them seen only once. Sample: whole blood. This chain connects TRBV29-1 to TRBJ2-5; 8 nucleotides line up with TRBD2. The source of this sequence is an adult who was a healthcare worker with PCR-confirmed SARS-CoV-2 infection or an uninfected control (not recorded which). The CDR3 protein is CSVGVAGPQETQYF. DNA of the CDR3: TGCAGCGTTGGAGTAGCGGGGCCGCAAGAGACCCAGTACTTC.